This T cell receptor beta chain derives from a study of T cells in Graves' hyperthyroidism and ophthalmopathy. Study results and caveats: Researchers found most expanded thyroid clonotypes above 0.001 in blood as well. For ophthalmopathy, model prediction preceded onset by a median approximately 6 months.

The V end was cut by 3 bases, the J end by 5 bases, with 17 bases between. The CDR3 has 15 amino acids. Regarding this clonotype: Its antigen is unidentified.

Using RNA transcripts as the source, TCR beta CDR3 regions were amplified. First-round RT-PCR targeting the TCR CDR3 was performed with the HTBI primer set. TCRdb passed the multiplex PCR reads through MiXCR, listing each CDR3 protein once. The repertoire holds around 400,000 distinct CDR3 sequences, with approximately 25% as singletons. The V call is TRBV12-3 or TRBV12-4, the J call TRBJ2-7; D possibly corresponds to TRBD1 (6 bases). Sequencing was carried out using blood. This TCR was recovered from a man aged 45-65 years with Graves' hyperthyroidism. For the CDR3, the DNA is TGTGCCAGCAGTTTGTATGCAGGGGTTAATGACGAGCAGTACTTC. It codes for CASSLYAGVNDEQYF.